This TCR beta chain was recovered during a study of identical twins. General study points: It was cross-sectional statistical analysis, not following the same donors, that the conclusions relied on.

This clonotype was detected many times. Its specificity is unknown. CDR3 size: 14 residues. V shed 0 bases and J shed 0 bases, with 5 bases lying between them. Germline V gene sequence: CDR1 DFQATT, CDR2 SNEGSKA (reference sequence). MiXCR, run by TCRdb on the 5' RACE reads, gives a single entry per CDR3 protein. The sample consists of fewer than 800,000 distinct CDR3 sequences, 7% to 7.5% of them appearing once. These data were also reused for a study on yellow fever vaccine responses in identical twins.

The TCR comes from a woman aged 18 to 35 in good health. Material for sequencing was PBMCs. The V gene is TRBV20-1, the J gene TRBJ2-2; D gene uncertain. The CDR3 DNA is TGCAGTGCTAGAGATGTGACGAACACCGGGGAGCTGTTTTTT. This codes for CSARDVTNTGELFF.